Shown below are 21 T cell receptor beta chains from a single sample sequenced in a study of shared clonotypes between healthy human individuals (dated by TCRdb to 2018 to 2020). The library was obtained by the immunoSEQ multiplex PCR assay. This immuneACCESS table, as held by TCRdb, lists in-frame sequences with V and J called but not all clones. Of the missing ones, under half trace to an unresolved V gene in checked studies; the others have no known cause. The sample data list roughly 520,000 clones, and roughly 95% of these were observed just once. The biggest ten clones account for nearly 0.065% of the sample. The sequenced sample consisted of naive CD4+ T cells sorted from blood. Sample cell subset or site, as interpreted from the label and publication: CD45RA+ positively selected. These receptor sequences come from a young woman in good health.

The genes are TRBV10-1 and TRBJ2-7; TRBD2 matches 9 bases. There are 15 residues in the CDR3. Unmatched junction bases numbered 4, after V lost 1 base and J lost 3 bases. CDR1 is WNHNN, CDR2 SYGVQD, per germline (reference sequence). CDR3 sequence reads: CASSEFGTSSYEQYF. In nucleotides, the CDR3 is TGCGCCAGCAGTGAGTTTGGGACTAGCAGCTACGAGCAGTACTTC.

Written as DNA, the CDR3 is TGTGCCATCGCCAGACTAGCGGACTACGAGCAGTACTTC. As protein: CAIARLADYEQYF. The rearrangement joins TRBV10-3 to TRBJ2-7; 9 bases map to TRBD2. Looked up from germline, CDR1 is ENHRY and CDR2 is SYGVKD. Trimming cost V 8 bases and J 3 bases; bases outside gene matches: 5. There are 13 residues in the CDR3.

The chain joins TRBV6-5 to TRBJ2-3; 9 bases agree with TRBD1. The V gene end was trimmed by 1 base and the J gene end by 6 bases; junction bases not matched to a gene: 5. The germline V gene encodes CDR1 MNHEY and CDR2 SVGAGI. This CDR3 region has 15 residues. CDR3 sequence reads: CASSYLGTGMDTQYF. CDR3 DNA: TGTGCCAGCAGTTACTTGGGGACAGGGATGGATACGCAGTATTTT.

The genes are TRBV7-9 and TRBJ1-1; the match to TRBD1 covers 9 bases. Germline lookup yields CDR1 SEHNR and CDR2 FQNEAQ (reference sequence). V shed 3 bases and J 3 bases; nucleotides not matched to a gene: 11. The CDR3 loop spans 17 amino acids. As DNA, the CDR3 is TGTGCCAGCAGCTTGCCGGGACAGGGAGGGGCGGACACTGAAGCTTTCTTT. Protein: CASSLPGQGGADTEAFF.

The J gene is TRBJ1-5, the V gene TRBV19, with D possibly matching TRBD1 (5 bases). V gave up 6 bases and J gave up 4 bases, with 13 bases separating them. The CDR3 sequence is 14 residues long. Germline CDR1 and CDR2: LNHDA and SQIVND (reference sequence). CDR3: CASRDKWGNQPQHF. The CDR3 DNA reads TGTGCCAGTAGGGATAAGTGGGGGAATCAGCCCCAGCATTTT.

The rearrangement uses TRBV18 and TRBJ2-7; no clear D. Per the germline V gene, CDR1 is KGHSH and CDR2 is LQKENI. The CDR3 runs to 12 residues. V lost 3 bases, J lost 7 bases, and 10 bases lay in between. The CDR3 DNA reads TGTGCCAGCTCACCCCAGACCGGGGAGCAGTACTTC. The encoded protein is CASSPQTGEQYF.

The V gene is TRBV18, the J gene TRBJ1-5; D unclear. V lost 3 bases and J lost 3, with 21 bases in between. The germline CDR1 and CDR2 sequences are KGHSH and LQKENI. The CDR3 covers 18 residues. This chain's CDR3 is CASSPQSSGVVANQPQHF. The CDR3, as DNA: TGTGCCAGCTCACCCCAGTCCTCCGGGGTCGTTGCCAATCAGCCCCAGCATTTT. Full variable domain (outside the CDR3, taken from reference TRBV18 and TRBJ1-5): NAGVMQNPRHLVRRRGQEARLRCSPMKGHSHVYWYRQLPEEGLKFMVYLQKENIIDESGMPKERFSAEFPKEGPSILRIQQVVRGDSAAYFCASSPQSSGVVANQPQHFGDGTRLSIL.

The rearrangement uses TRBV11-2 and TRBJ2-5; D uncertain. This CDR3 has 15 amino acids. Trimming removed 5 bases at V and 5 bases at J, with 18 bases between. CDR1 SGHAT and CDR2 FQNNGV come from the germline V gene. CDR3 sequence: CASSARHEVFETQYF. CDR3 DNA sequence: TGTGCCAGCAGCGCGCGACATGAGGTATTCGAGACCCAGTACTTC.

The chain is built from TRBV19 and TRBJ1-2, with D maybe TRBD1 (6 bases). Germline CDR1 LNHDA, CDR2 SQIVND (reference sequence). Trimming removed 6 bases from V and 5 bases from J, with 13 bases in between. This CDR3 spans 13 amino acids. As DNA, the CDR3 is TGTGCCAGTAGCGTACAGGGAGAGTATGGCTACACCTTC. Translated, it gives CASSVQGEYGYTF.

The rearrangement joins TRBV4-1 to TRBJ2-5, with TRBD1 matching 7 bases. The CDR3 totals 16 residues. CDR1 and CDR2 (germline): MGHRA, YSYEKL. The V and J ends lost 1 base and 6 bases, in that order; junction bases with no gene match: 11. The CDR3 DNA follows: TGCGCCAGCAGCCAAGCCGGCCGGACAGGTCAACAGACCCAGTACTTC. This sequence encodes CASSQAGRTGQQTQYF.

J is TRBJ1-1 and V is TRBV28; no clear D. The V end lost 3 bases, the J end lost 1 base, and 12 bases lay between the germline ends. This CDR3 region has 15 residues. The germline gives CDR1 MDHEN, CDR2 SYDVKM. CDR3 bases: TGTGCCAGCAGTTTGATAGGGTCGGGGAACACTGAAGCTTTCTTT. Its protein is CASSLIGSGNTEAFF.

V and J are TRBV4-1 and TRBJ2-5; tentatively, D is TRBD1 or TRBD2 (6 bases each). V was clipped by 1 base and J by 4 bases, with 13 bases between them. Germline CDR1 is MGHRA and CDR2 is YSYEKL. The CDR3 is made up of 15 amino acids. CDR3 DNA: TGCGCCAGCAGCCAAGTGTCCGGAGGGGGAGAGACCCAGTACTTC. Amino acids: CASSQVSGGGETQYF.

This chain links TRBV4-1 with TRBJ2-1; 7 bases map to TRBD1. Looked up from germline, CDR1 is MGHRA and CDR2 is YSYEKL. Trimming at V came to 4 bases and at J to 3 bases, leaving 15 bases not matched to a gene. This CDR3 is 18 amino acids long. CDR3 protein: CASSPINRGPKIYNEQFF. The CDR3 DNA sequence: TGCGCCAGCAGCCCAATAAACAGGGGCCCTAAAATCTACAATGAGCAGTTCTTC.

The chain combines TRBV5-8 with TRBJ1-5; D call uncertain. CDR3 length: 13 amino acids. Trimming removed 1 base from V and 10 bases from J, with 12 bases in between. Germline V gene lookup returns CDR1 SGHTS and CDR2 YDEGEE. Here the CDR3 DNA reads TGTGCCAGCAGCTTGTTATTGAGTAGACCCCAGCATTTT. It specifies CASSLLLSRPQHF.

V is TRBV9 and J is TRBJ2-2, with 9 nucleotides matching TRBD2. The J segment lost 8 bases and the V segment lost 4 bases, leaving 12 bases of the junction unmatched. CDR3 length: 16 residues. Germline lookup yields CDR1 SGDLS and CDR2 YYNGEE. CDR3 coding DNA: TGTGCCAGCAGCTCAAGTAGCGGGAGCCTCACGGGGGAGCTGTTTTTT. Amino acids: CASSSSSGSLTGELFF. The full variable domain, in which reference TRBV9 and TRBJ2-2 provide the parts outside the CDR3, is DSGVTQTPKHLITATGQRVTLRCSPRSGDLSVYWYQQSLDQGLQFLIQYYNGEERAKGNILERFSAQQFPDLHSELNLSSLELGDSALYFCASSSSSGSLTGELFFGEGSRLTVL.

V is TRBV30 and J is TRBJ1-3; no definite D call. V lost 0 bases, J lost 1 base, and 16 bases lay in between. CDR1 is GTSNPN and CDR2 is SVGIG in the germline V gene (reference sequence). The CDR3 extends over 17 amino acids. CDR3 nucleotides: TGTGCCTGGAGTGTAGCCCGACTAGCAGCTTCTGGAAACACCATATATTTT. Amino acid sequence: CAWSVARLAASGNTIYF. Together with reference TRBV30 and TRBJ1-3, the CDR3 gives the full variable domain: SQTIHQWPATLVQPVGSPLSLECTVEGTSNPNLYWYRQAAGRGLQLLFYSVGIGQISSEVPQNLSASRPQDRQFILSSKKLLLSDSGFYLCAWSVARLAASGNTIYFGEGSWLTVV.

This clone has a single count. This chain links TRBV27 with TRBJ1-5, with D uncertain. The CDR3 spans 14 residues. With 2 bases removed from V and 4 bases from J, the gap between germline ends came to 9 bases. Germline V CDR1 and CDR2: MNHEY, SMNVEV (reference sequence). The CDR3 DNA reads as TGTGCCAGCAGTTTAAAAGTAGCAAATCAGCCCCAGCATTTT. It translates to CASSLKVANQPQHF.

This clone has only one observation. This rearrangement joins TRBV5-1 to TRBJ1-2, with TRBD1 identical over 8 bases. Germline trimming cut 4 bases from V and 2 bases from J; bases unmatched to any gene: 4. The CDR3 runs 14 residues. CDR1 is SGHRS and CDR2 is YFSETQ in the germline V gene. The CDR3 region has the DNA TGCGCCAGCAGCACCCGGGACAGGAACTATGGCTACACCTTC. It is translated as CASSTRDRNYGYTF. The entire variable domain, with the rest obtained from reference TRBV5-1 and TRBJ1-2, is as follows: KAGVTQTPRYLIKTRGQQVTLSCSPISGHRSVSWYQQTPGQGLQFLFEYFSETQRNKGNFPGRFSGRQFSNSRSEMNVSTLELGDSALYLCASSTRDRNYGYTFGSGTRLTVV.

This rearrangement joins TRBV27 to TRBJ2-7; D is undetermined. The germline V gene has CDR1 MNHEY and CDR2 SMNVEV (reference sequence). Trimming shortened V by 0 bases and J by 2 bases, and 11 bases separated the two germline ends. This CDR3 region has 15 residues. This CDR3 is CASSLSSPPTYEQYF. The CDR3 nucleotides read TGTGCCAGCAGTTTATCTTCACCCCCAACCTACGAGCAGTACTTC.

The chain joins TRBV5-1 to TRBJ2-7; no clear D. Germline V lookup: CDR1 SGHRS, CDR2 YFSETQ. CDR3 length: 15 amino acids. The germline V and J ends were trimmed by 6 bases and 7 bases, with 23 bases remaining between them. The CDR3 loop is CASTLGGTNPGEQYF. The CDR3 region has the DNA TGCGCCAGCACCCTCGGCGGAACCAATCCCGGGGAGCAGTACTTC.

This chain links TRBV6-5 with TRBJ2-7; 7 positions agree with TRBD1. Germline CDR1 is MNHEY and CDR2 is SVGAGI. V shed 4 bases, J shed 5 bases, and the junction held 8 bases outside the gene matches. This CDR3 spans 14 amino acids. CDR3 nucleotides: TGTGCCAGCAGTTCCCCGACAGGGAACGACGAGCAGTACTTC. It encodes CASSSPTGNDEQYF.